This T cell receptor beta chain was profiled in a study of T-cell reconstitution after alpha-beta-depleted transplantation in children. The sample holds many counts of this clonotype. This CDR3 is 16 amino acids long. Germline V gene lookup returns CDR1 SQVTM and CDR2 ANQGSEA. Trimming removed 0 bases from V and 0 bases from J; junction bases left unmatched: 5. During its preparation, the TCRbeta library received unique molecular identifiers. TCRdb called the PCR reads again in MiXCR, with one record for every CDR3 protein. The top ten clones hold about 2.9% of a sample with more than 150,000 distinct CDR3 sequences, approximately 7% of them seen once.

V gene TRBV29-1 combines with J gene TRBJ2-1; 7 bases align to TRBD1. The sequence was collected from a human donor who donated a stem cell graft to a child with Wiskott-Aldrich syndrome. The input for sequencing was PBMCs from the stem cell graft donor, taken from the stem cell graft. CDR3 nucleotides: TGCAGCGTTGAAGATCAGGACAGGCGCTCCTACAATGAGCAGTTCTTC. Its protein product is CSVEDQDRRSYNEQFF.